Only a few counts were recorded for the clone carrying this T cell receptor (beta chain). The data were obtained in a study of blood T cells in healthy people across ages. Alongside a J-beta primer mix, a sample-barcoded 5' primer served in a second PCR lasting about 7 to 11 cycles. TCRdb redid the calling of the 5' RACE reads with MiXCR, one entry per CDR3 protein. This sample carries about 570,000 distinct CDR3 sequences, around 27% of them seen once, and the ten largest clones take over 3.5%. CDR1 is MNHEY, CDR2 SMNVEV, per germline (reference sequence). Deletions cut 6 bases from V and 0 bases from J, with 12 bases between. This CDR3 region has 15 residues. These same records also appear under a second study, on T cells of mothers and their children.

The specimen sequenced was blood. The chain is built from TRBV27 and TRBJ1-3; D is ambiguous. The clonotype originates from a boy aged 2 to 9 in good health. The CDR3 loop is CASRPGSYSGNTIYF. As DNA, the CDR3 is TGTGCCAGCAGACCCGGGTCCTACTCTGGAAACACCATATATTTT.